What follows is one T cell receptor (beta chain) and its context. Antigen unknown. This record belongs to a study of shared clonotypes between healthy human individuals. Broader study findings: The authors sampled blood alone, and tissue repertoires likely differ.

It was roughly 190 ng DNA, about 30,000 T cell genomes, that sorted-subset replicate PCRs used. Libraries were prepared by immunoSEQ multiplex PCR; TCRdb keeps only in-frame clonotypes and omits some of them. The sample records approximately 1,500,000 clones, approximately 98% being singletons. The CDR3 is 15 amino acids. The V segment lost 5 bases and the J segment 3 bases; nucleotides outside the gene matches: 8. Germline loops: CDR1 LNHDA, CDR2 SQIVND (reference sequence). Splitting of CD4+ cells produced CD45RA+ naive and CD45RA-negative memory subsets. Source material: naive CD4+ T cells sorted from blood. The subset denotes: CD45RA+ positively selected. The sequence was collected from a man aged 25 to 40 in good health. V gene TRBV19 combines with J gene TRBJ2-7; TRBD2 aligns across 9 bases. The CDR3 reads CASSLAGGHHYEQYF. In DNA, the CDR3 is TGTGCCAGTAGTCTGGCGGGAGGGCACCACTACGAGCAGTACTTC.